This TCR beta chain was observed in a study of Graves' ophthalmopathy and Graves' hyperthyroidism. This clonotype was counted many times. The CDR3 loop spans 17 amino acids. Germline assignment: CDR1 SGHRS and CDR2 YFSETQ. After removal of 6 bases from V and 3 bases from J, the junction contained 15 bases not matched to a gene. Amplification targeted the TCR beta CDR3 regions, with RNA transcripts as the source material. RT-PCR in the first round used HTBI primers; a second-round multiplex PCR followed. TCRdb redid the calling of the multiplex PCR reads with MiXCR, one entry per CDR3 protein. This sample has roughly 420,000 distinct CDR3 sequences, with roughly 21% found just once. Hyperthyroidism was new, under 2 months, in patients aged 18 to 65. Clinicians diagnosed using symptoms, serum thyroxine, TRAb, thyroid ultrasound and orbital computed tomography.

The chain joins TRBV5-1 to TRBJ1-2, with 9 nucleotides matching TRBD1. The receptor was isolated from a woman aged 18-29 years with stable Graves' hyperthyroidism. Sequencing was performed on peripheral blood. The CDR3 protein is CASTWTDRGFTDYGYTF. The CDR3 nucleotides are TGCGCCAGCACCTGGACGGACAGGGGATTTACGGACTATGGCTACACCTTC.